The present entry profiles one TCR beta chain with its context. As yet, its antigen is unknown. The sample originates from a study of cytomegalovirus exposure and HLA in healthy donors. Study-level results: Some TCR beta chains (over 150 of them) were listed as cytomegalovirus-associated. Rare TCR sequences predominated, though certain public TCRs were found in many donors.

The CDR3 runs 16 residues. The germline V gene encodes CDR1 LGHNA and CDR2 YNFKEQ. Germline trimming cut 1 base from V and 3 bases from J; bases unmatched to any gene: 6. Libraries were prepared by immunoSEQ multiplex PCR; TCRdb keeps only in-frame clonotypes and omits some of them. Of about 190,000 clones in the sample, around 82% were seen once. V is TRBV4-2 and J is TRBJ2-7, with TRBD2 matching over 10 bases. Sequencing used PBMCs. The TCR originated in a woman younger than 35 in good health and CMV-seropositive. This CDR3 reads CASSQGLAGAIYEQYF. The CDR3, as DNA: TGTGCCAGCAGCCAAGGGCTAGCGGGGGCAATCTACGAGCAGTACTTC.